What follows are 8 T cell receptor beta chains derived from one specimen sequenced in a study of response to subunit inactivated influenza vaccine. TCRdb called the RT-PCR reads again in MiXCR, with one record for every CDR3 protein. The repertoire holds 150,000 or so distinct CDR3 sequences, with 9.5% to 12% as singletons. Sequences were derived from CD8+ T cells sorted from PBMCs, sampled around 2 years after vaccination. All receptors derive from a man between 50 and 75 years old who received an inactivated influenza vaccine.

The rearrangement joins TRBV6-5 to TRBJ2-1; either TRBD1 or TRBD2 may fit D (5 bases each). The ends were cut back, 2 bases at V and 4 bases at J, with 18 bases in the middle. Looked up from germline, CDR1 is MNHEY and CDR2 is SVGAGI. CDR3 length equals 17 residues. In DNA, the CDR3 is TGTGCCAGCAGTTACGGGGATTCCGGGGCGTCTTACAATGAGCAGTTCTTC. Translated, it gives CASSYGDSGASYNEQFF.

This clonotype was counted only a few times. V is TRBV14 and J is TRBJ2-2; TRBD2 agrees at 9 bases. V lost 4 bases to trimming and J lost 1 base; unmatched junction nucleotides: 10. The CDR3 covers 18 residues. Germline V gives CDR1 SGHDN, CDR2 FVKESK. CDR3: CASSPVLAGDGNTGELFF. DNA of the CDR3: TGTGCCAGCAGCCCTGTATTAGCGGGAGATGGGAACACCGGGGAGCTGTTTTTT.

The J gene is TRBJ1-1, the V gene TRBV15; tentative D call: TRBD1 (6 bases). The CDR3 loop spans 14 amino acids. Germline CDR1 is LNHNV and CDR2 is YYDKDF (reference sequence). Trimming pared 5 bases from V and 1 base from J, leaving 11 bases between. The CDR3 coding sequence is TGTGCCACCAGCGCGACAGGACGGAACACTGAAGCTTTCTTT. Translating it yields CATSATGRNTEAFF.

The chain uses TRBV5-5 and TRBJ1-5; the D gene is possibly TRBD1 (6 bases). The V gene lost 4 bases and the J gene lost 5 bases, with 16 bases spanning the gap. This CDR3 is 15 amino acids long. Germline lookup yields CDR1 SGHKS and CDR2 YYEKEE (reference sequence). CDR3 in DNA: TGTGCCAGCAGCGGTTCCGGGACACGAGATCAGCCCCAGCATTTT. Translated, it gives CASSGSGTRDQPQHF.

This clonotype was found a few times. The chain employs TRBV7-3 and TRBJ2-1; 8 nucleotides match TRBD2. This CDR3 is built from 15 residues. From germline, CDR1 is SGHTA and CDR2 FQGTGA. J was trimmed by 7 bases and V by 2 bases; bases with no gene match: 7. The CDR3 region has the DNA TGTGCCAGCAGCTTAGTCGCGGGAGGACCTAATGAGCAGTTCTTC. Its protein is CASSLVAGGPNEQFF.

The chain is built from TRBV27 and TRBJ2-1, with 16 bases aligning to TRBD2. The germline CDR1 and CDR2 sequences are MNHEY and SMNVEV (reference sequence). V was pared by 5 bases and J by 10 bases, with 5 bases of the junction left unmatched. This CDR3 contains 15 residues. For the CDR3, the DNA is TGTGCCAGCAGTCCCGGGACTAGCGGGAGGGGGGAGCAGTTCTTC. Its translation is CASSPGTSGRGEQFF.

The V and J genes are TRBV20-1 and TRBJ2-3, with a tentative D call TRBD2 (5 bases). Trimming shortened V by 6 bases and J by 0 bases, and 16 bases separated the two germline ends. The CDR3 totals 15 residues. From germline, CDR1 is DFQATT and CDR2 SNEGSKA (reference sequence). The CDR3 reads CSAEAAMGSTDTQYF. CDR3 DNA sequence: TGCAGTGCGGAGGCAGCGATGGGGAGCACAGATACGCAGTATTTT.

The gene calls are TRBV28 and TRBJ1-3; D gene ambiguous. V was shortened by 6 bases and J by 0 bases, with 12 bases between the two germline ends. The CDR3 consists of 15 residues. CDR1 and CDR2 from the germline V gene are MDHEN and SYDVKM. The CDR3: CASRGRSGSGNTIYF. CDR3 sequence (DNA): TGTGCCAGCAGGGGCCGGTCGGGCTCTGGAAACACCATATATTTT.